The T cell receptor (beta chain) described here comes from a study of response to subunit inactivated influenza vaccine. TCRdb processed the RT-PCR reads anew with MiXCR; each CDR3 protein has one entry. The data show more than 450,000 distinct CDR3 sequences, about 11% seen once. This clonotype turned up a few times. These same records also appear under a second study, on T cells expressing NK-cell markers. That study reports: UMIs accompanied the 5'RACE template switching by which TCR beta cDNA was made. CD8+ T cells in 5 or 6 donors included dominant NKG2C+ clonotypes at roughly 1.0-8%.

The sequencing here drew on PBMCs from blood, taken on the day of vaccination. This receptor was obtained from a man in his fifties or sixties who received an inactivated influenza vaccine.

This chain's CDR3 is CSVEDLSPPYNEQFF. The DNA of the CDR3 is TGCAGCGTTGAAGATCTGTCGCCGCCCTACAATGAGCAGTTCTTC. This rearrangement joins TRBV29-1 to TRBJ2-1; no firm D call. V was clipped by 0 bases and J by 2 bases, with 11 bases between them. Germline CDR1 is SQVTM and CDR2 is ANQGSEA. This CDR3 comprises 15 residues.